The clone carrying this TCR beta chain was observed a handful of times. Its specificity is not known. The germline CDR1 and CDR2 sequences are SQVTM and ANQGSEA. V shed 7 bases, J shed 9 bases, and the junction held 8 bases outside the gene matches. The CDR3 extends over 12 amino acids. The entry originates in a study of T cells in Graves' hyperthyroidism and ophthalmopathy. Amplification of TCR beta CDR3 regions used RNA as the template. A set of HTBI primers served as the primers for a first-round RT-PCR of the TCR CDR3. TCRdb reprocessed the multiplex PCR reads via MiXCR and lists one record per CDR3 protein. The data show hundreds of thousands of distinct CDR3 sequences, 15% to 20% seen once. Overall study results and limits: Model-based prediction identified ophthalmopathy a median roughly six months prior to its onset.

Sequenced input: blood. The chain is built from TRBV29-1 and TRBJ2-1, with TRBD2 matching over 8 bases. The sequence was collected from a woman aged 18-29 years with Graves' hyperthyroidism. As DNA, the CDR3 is TGCAGCGCGCGGGAGGCCAGGGGTGAGCAGTTCTTC. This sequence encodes CSAREARGEQFF.